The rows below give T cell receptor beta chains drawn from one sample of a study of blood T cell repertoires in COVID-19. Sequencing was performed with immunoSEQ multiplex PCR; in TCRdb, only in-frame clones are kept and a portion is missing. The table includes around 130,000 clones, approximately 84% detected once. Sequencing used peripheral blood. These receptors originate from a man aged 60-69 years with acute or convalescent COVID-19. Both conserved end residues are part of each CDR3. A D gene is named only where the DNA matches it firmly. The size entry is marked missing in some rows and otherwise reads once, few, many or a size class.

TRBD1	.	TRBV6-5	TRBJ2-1	CASSPDRAFNNEQFF	TGTGCCAGCAGCCCAGACAGGGCGTTCAACAATGAGCAGTTCTTC
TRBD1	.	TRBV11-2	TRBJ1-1	CASSVDRGTEAFF	TGTGCCAGCAGCGTAGACAGGGGAACTGAAGCTTTCTTT
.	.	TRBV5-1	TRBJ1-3	CASSPDTSGNTIYF	TGCGCCAGCAGCCCGGACACATCAGGAAACACCATATATTTT
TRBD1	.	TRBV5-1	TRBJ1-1	CASSLQGATNTEAFF	TGCGCCAGCAGCTTACAGGGGGCCACGAACACTGAAGCTTTCTTT
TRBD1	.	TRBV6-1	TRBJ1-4	CASREGQGASNEKLFF	TGTGCCAGCAGGGAAGGACAGGGGGCGTCTAATGAAAAACTGTTTTTT
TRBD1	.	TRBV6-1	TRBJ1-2	CASSEDGQGLDGYTF	TGTGCCAGCAGTGAAGATGGACAGGGATTGGATGGCTACACCTTC
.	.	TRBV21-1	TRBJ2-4	CASSGTSGGPKAKNIQYF	TGTGCCAGCAGTGGGACTAGCGGGGGTCCTAAAGCCAAAAACATTCAGTACTTC
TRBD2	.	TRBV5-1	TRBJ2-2	CASSSTSGSAGELFF	TGCGCCAGCAGCTCGACTAGCGGGAGTGCCGGGGAGCTGTTTTTT
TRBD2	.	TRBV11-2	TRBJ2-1	CASSVRTSGGTYNEQFF	TGTGCCAGCAGCGTCCGAACAAGCGGGGGAACCTACAATGAGCAGTTCTTC
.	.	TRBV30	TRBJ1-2	CASQEGRGGYTF	TGTGCCTCTCAGGAGGGGCGGGGTGGCTACACCTTC
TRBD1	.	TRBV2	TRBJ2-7	CASIRQGAGEQYF	TGTGCCAGCATTAGACAGGGGGCCGGTGAGCAGTACTTC
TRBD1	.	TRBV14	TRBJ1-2	CASSQHQGDRYGYTF	TGTGCCAGCAGCCAACATCAGGGGGACCGCTATGGCTACACCTTC
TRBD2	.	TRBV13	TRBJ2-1	CASSLGQLAGVPNEQFF	TGTGCCAGCAGCTTAGGCCAACTAGCGGGAGTTCCGAATGAGCAGTTCTTC
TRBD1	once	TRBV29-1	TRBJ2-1	CSVRTGGNEQFF	TGCAGCGTTCGGACAGGGGGGAATGAGCAGTTCTTC
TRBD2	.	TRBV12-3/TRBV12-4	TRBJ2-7	CASSIQGLGEQYF	TGTGCCAGCAGCATACAGGGACTAGGAGAGCAGTACTTC